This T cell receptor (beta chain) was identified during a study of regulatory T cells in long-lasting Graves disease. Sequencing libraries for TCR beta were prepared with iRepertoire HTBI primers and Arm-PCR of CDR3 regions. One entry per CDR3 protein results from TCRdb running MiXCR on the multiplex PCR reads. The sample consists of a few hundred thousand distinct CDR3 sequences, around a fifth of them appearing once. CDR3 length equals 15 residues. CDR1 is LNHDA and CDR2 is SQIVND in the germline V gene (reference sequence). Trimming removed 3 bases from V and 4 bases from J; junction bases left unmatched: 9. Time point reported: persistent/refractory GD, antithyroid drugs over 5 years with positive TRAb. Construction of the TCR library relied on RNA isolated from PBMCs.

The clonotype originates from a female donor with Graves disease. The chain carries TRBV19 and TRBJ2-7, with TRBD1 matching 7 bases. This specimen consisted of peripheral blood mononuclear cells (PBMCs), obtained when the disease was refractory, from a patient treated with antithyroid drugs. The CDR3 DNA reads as TGTGCCAGTAGTATTTCACGGCAGGGGGTTTACGAGCAGTACTTC. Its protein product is CASSISRQGVYEQYF.